Presented here are 13 T cell receptor beta chains from one specimen sequenced in a study of blood T cell repertoires in COVID-19. Assay used: immunoSEQ multiplex PCR; TCRdb lists only in-frame clones, some missing. Of about 230,000 clones in the sample, 88% were seen once. Specimen: peripheral blood. These receptors were collected from a woman aged 55-69 years with acute or convalescent COVID-19.

The gene calls are TRBV19 and TRBJ2-3; D remains ambiguous. Germline CDR1 reads LNHDA; CDR2 reads SQIVND (reference sequence). Trimming pared 3 bases from V and 0 bases from J, leaving 10 bases between. This CDR3 comprises 15 residues. The CDR3 nucleotides are TGTGCCAGTAGTATGACCAGGTTTAGCACAGATACGCAGTATTTT. Translated: CASSMTRFSTDTQYF.

This chain uses TRBV2 with TRBJ2-5; no definite D call. Germline CDR1 reads SNHLY; CDR2 reads FYNNEI. The CDR3 extends over 13 amino acids. Trimming shortened V by 4 bases and J by 4 bases, and 10 bases separated the two germline ends. In nucleotides, the CDR3 is TGTGCCAGCAGTGTACGCAGTCGAGAGACCCAGTACTTC. It yields the protein CASSVRSRETQYF.

The V and J genes are TRBV21-1 and TRBJ2-7; the DNA was not used to check the table's D call, TRBD2. TRBV21-1 counts as a pseudogene. CDR3 length: 14 amino acids. The DNA for the CDR3 is TGTGCCAGCAGCGTTTGGCGGGAGGCTCACGAGCAGTACTTC. The encoded protein is CASSVWREAHEQYF.

This chain links TRBV29-1 with TRBJ2-2; 7 positions match TRBD1. The CDR3 runs 13 residues. Germline CDR1 and CDR2: SQVTM and ANQGSEA. Trimming at V came to 4 bases and at J to 7 bases, leaving 6 bases not matched to a gene. Here the CDR3 DNA reads TGCAGCGTTGTAGGGGGCGTGAACGGGGAGCTGTTTTTT. Residues: CSVVGGVNGELFF.

This clone appeared a few times. This chain joins TRBV19 and TRBJ1-1, with 12 bases that match TRBD1. With V trimmed by 3 bases and J by 8 bases, 10 bases remained unmatched. This CDR3 has 16 amino acids. The germline V gene has CDR1 LNHDA and CDR2 SQIVND (reference sequence). CDR3 bases: TGTGCCAGTAGTATCATGGGGACAGGGGGCCCCACAGAAGCTTTCTTT. Translated, it gives CASSIMGTGGPTEAFF.

The chain has TRBV5-1 and TRBJ1-1; a possible D gene is TRBD1 (5 bases). The V gene lost 0 bases and the J gene lost 3 bases, with 12 bases spanning the gap. The CDR3 runs 15 residues. Germline-derived CDR1 and CDR2 are SGHRS and YFSETQ. DNA of the CDR3: TGCGCCAGCAGCTTGGCCGCAGGGTTTGACACTGAAGCTTTCTTT. Translating it yields CASSLAAGFDTEAFF.

This clone was observed at least ten times. The chain is built from TRBV7-9 and TRBJ2-7, with D tentatively TRBD1 (5 bases). CDR1 is SEHNR and CDR2 is FQNEAQ in the germline V gene (reference sequence). This CDR3 contains 12 residues. Trimming shortened V by 5 bases and J by 8 bases, and 13 bases separated the two germline ends. The CDR3 spells CASSQSQDQQYF. In DNA, the CDR3 is TGTGCCAGCAGCCAATCACAGGACCAGCAGTACTTC.

Here the CDR3 reads CASRGALDEQYF. The CDR3 nucleotides read TGTGCCAGCAGGGGGGCGCTGGACGAGCAGTACTTC. The chain joins TRBV5-4 to TRBJ2-7; D is possibly TRBD1 (6 bases). Germline assignment: CDR1 SGHNT and CDR2 YYREEE (reference sequence). The CDR3 is made up of 12 amino acids. V lost 5 bases to trimming and J lost 5 bases, with 11 bases between them.

The J gene is TRBJ2-1, the V gene TRBV3-1 (or the pseudogene TRBV3-2); TRBD2 agrees at 7 bases. The trim removed 0 bases at V and 9 bases at J, leaving 5 bases unmatched. The CDR3 has 14 amino acids. The germline V gene has CDR1 LGHDT and CDR2 YNNKEL (reference sequence). CDR3 nucleotide sequence: TGTGCCAGCAGCCAAGAGTGGTTAGCGGGTGAGCAGTTCTTC. It specifies CASSQEWLAGEQFF.

This chain uses TRBV19 with TRBJ2-2; TRBD1 agrees at 7 bases. V lost 6 bases to trimming and J lost 7 bases; unmatched junction nucleotides: 8. This CDR3 region has 14 residues. Germline lookup yields CDR1 LNHDA and CDR2 SQIVND (reference sequence). CDR3 sequence: CASRRTGEYGELFF. CDR3 in DNA: TGTGCCAGTAGGAGAACAGGGGAATACGGGGAGCTGTTTTTT.

This rearrangement joins TRBV10-3 to TRBJ2-7; unclear D gene. The CDR3 extends over 13 amino acids. Deletions cut 8 bases from V and 3 bases from J, with 14 bases between. Per germline, CDR1 ENHRY and CDR2 SYGVKD. The CDR3 loop reads CAILDLRGYEQYF. DNA for the CDR3: TGTGCCATCCTCGACCTGAGAGGCTACGAGCAGTACTTC.

The chain combines TRBV6-5 with TRBJ2-5, with D tentatively TRBD1 (7 bases). The germline V gene encodes CDR1 MNHEY and CDR2 SVGAGI. V was clipped by 6 bases and J by 4 bases, with 12 bases between them. CDR3 length: 13 residues. The CDR3 loop reads CASREGAGETQYF. CDR3 nucleotide sequence: TGTGCCAGCAGGGAGGGGGCCGGAGAGACCCAGTACTTC.

This clone has a count of ten or more. The rearrangement joins TRBV11-2 to TRBJ2-4; 7 nucleotides agree with TRBD2. Trimming took 5 bases from V and 5 from J; bases not matched to a gene: 6. This CDR3 has 14 amino acids. CDR1 is SGHAT and CDR2 is FQNNGV in the germline V gene. CDR3 bases: TGTGCCAGCAGCCAGACGGGGGGACAAAACATTCAGTACTTC. Protein sequence: CASSQTGGQNIQYF.